The entry below describes one T cell receptor beta chain. Across about two dozen US areas, participants ranged in age from 18 to 89 years. This entry belongs to a study of blood T cell repertoires in COVID-19. The overall study: Samples came from the United States, Italy and Spain, spanning acute and convalescent COVID-19. The cDNA or gDNA used as material had been derived from T cells, B-cell-depleted T cells, or PBMCs.

V lost 5 bases and J 2 bases, leaving 5 bases between the germline ends. Germline-derived CDR1 and CDR2 are SGHTA and FQGNSA. This CDR3 has 12 amino acids. Original analysis: Scientists estimated how many nucleated cells there were by amplifying reference gene primers. Libraries were prepared by immunoSEQ multiplex PCR; TCRdb keeps only in-frame clonotypes and omits some of them. D and trimming were read from the DNA, whereas the V and J calls and clone size are those reported in that table. This table holds approximately 230,000 clones, roughly 87% found once. This TCR was sampled from a woman aged 25 to 45 with acute COVID-19. The source material was PBMCs or T cells enriched from blood (not recorded which). The chain couples TRBV7-2 to TRBJ2-3; D not resolved. This CDR3 reads CASSQFTDTQYF. The CDR3 DNA follows: TGTGCCAGCAGCCAGTTCACAGATACGCAGTATTTT.